Below, 8 T cell receptor beta chains from the same sample are listed, as sequenced in a study of blood T cell repertoires in COVID-19. The assay was immunoSEQ multiplex PCR, and TCRdb's table has in-frame clones only and misses some. The sample yields 200,000 to 250,000 clones, around three quarters seen once. Sequenced input: peripheral blood. The receptors were gathered from an older woman with acute or convalescent COVID-19.

The chain links TRBV2 to TRBJ2-2; possible D gene TRBD1, 5 bases. The length of the CDR3 is 15 residues. The germline V gene has CDR1 SNHLY and CDR2 FYNNEI. The V end was cut by 1 base, the J end by 3 bases, with 9 bases between. The CDR3 spells CASSEEQEDTGELFF. The CDR3 DNA sequence: TGTGCCAGCAGTGAAGAACAGGAAGACACCGGGGAGCTGTTTTTT. The variable domain in full, with the rest retrieved from reference TRBV2 and TRBJ2-2, is EPEVTQTPSHQVTQMGQEVILRCVPISNHLYFYWYRQILGQKVEFLVSFYNNEISEKSEIFDDQFSVERPDGSNFTLKIRSTKLEDSAMYFCASSEEQEDTGELFFGEGSRLTVL.

This clone was counted a single time. This chain links TRBV5-4 with TRBJ2-3; 8 bases are a match to TRBD2. Per germline, CDR1 SGHNT and CDR2 YYREEE (reference sequence). This CDR3 spans 15 amino acids. V dropped 0 bases and J dropped 6; count of bases not matched to a gene: 6. For the CDR3, the DNA is TGTGCCAGCAGCTTGGACGGCCCGGGAGGGGATACGCAGTATTTT. Amino acids: CASSLDGPGGDTQYF.

This rearrangement joins TRBV19 to TRBJ2-2; a possible D gene is TRBD1 (6 bases). Germline CDR1 reads LNHDA; CDR2 reads SQIVND (reference sequence). V lost 2 bases and J 9 bases, leaving 10 bases between the germline ends. This CDR3 has 13 residues. DNA of the CDR3: TGTGCCAGTAGTATATCTGGGGGCCGGGAGCTGTTTTTT. It encodes CASSISGGRELFF. Variable domain in full (rest from reference TRBV19 and TRBJ2-2): DGGITQSPKYLFRKEGQNVTLSCEQNLNHDAMYWYRQDPGQGLRLIYYSQIVNDFQKGDIAEGYSVSREKKESFPLTVTSAQKNPTAFYLCASSISGGRELFFGEGSRLTVL.

The J gene is TRBJ2-3, the V gene TRBV5-4; 13 bases match TRBD2. V dropped 3 bases and J dropped 2; count of bases not matched to a gene: 3. Germline CDR1 SGHNT, CDR2 YYREEE (reference sequence). The CDR3 is 16 residues long. The CDR3 DNA reads TGTGCCAGCAGCTGGACTAGCGGGAGTAACACAGATACGCAGTATTTT. It translates to CASSWTSGSNTDTQYF.

The chain combines TRBV2 with TRBJ2-5, with D hard to call. Germline V lookup: CDR1 SNHLY, CDR2 FYNNEI. This CDR3 is built from 13 residues. Trimming pared 2 bases from V and 2 bases from J, leaving 6 bases between. CDR3 in DNA: TGTGCCAGCAGTGAACTCAGGCAAGAGACCCAGTACTTC. This gives the protein CASSELRQETQYF.

The chain couples TRBV29-1 to TRBJ2-3, with unresolved D. Per germline, CDR1 SQVTM and CDR2 ANQGSEA. The CDR3 totals 13 residues. V was trimmed by 2 bases and J by 4 bases, leaving 10 bases between them. CDR3 amino acids: CSVEPSQADTQYF. The DNA for the CDR3 is TGCAGCGTTGAACCCAGTCAGGCAGATACGCAGTATTTT.

The chain has TRBV18 and TRBJ1-2; 7 positions agree with TRBD1. V shed 5 bases and J 1 base; nucleotides not matched to a gene: 13. Germline loops: CDR1 KGHSH, CDR2 LQKENI. This CDR3 region has 17 residues. The CDR3 here is CASSDRDATNFNYGYTF. CDR3 coding DNA: TGTGCCAGCTCAGACAGGGACGCAACCAATTTTAACTATGGCTACACCTTC.

J is TRBJ2-7 and V is TRBV18; 8 bases match TRBD2. The germline gives CDR1 KGHSH, CDR2 LQKENI. Losses at the gene ends were 2 bases for V and 5 bases for J; bases not matched to a gene: 8. CDR3 length: 15 amino acids. CDR3 sequence: CASSPSPAGGHEQYF. For the CDR3, the DNA is TGTGCCAGCTCACCATCGCCCGCGGGAGGACACGAGCAGTACTTC.